Sequencing of this T cell receptor (beta chain) was carried out in a study of blood T cell repertoires in COVID-19. In the study overall: Donors in the United States, Italy and Spain gave samples during acute or convalescent COVID-19. Sources were T cells, B-cell-depleted T cells, or PBMCs; the material itself was cDNA or gDNA.

CDR3 length equals 16 residues. Germline assignment: CDR1 LGHNA and CDR2 YSLEER. The V end was cut by 3 bases, the J end by 5 bases, with 16 bases between. Per the original methods: Amplification from reference gene primers served as the basis for estimated nucleated cell counts. Sequencing was performed with immunoSEQ multiplex PCR; in TCRdb, only in-frame clones are kept and a portion is missing. The V and J calls and clone size are taken from that table; D and trimming were inferred from the DNA. The sample has 200,000 to 300,000 clones; 86% are singletons. The sample consisted of PBMCs or T cells enriched from blood (not recorded which). V usage is TRBV4-3 and J usage is TRBJ2-2; D remains ambiguous. This receptor was identified in a woman in her forties or fifties who had recovered from COVID-19. CDR3 DNA sequence: TGCGCCAGCAGCCACCCGGAGAATGATGGGACCGGGGAGCTGTTTTTT. Residues: CASSHPENDGTGELFF.